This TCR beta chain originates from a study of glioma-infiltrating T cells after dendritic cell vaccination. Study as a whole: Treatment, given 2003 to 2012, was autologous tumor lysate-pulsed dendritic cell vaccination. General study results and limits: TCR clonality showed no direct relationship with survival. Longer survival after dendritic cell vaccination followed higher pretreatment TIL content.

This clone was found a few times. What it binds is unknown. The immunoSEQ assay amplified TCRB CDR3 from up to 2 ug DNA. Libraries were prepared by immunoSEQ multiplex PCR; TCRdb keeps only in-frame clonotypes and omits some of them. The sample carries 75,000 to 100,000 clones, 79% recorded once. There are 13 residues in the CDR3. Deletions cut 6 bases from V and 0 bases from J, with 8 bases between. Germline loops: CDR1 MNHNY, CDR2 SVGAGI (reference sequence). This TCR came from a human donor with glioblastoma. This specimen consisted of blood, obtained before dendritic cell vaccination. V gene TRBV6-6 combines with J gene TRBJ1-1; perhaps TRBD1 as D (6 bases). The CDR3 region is CASSRGVNTEAFF. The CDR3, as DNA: TGTGCCAGCAGCAGGGGAGTGAACACTGAAGCTTTCTTT.